This TCR beta chain was recovered during a study of pediatric ulcerative colitis. Concerning this clone: As yet, its antigen is unknown.

General observations from the study: In rectum, acute severe colitis had expanded clones and less diversity. Compared with controls, ulcerative colitis showed greater blood-rectum clone sharing.

CDR1 and CDR2 from the germline V gene are SGDLS and YYNGEE. This CDR3 contains 14 residues. Trimming cost V 3 bases and J 14 bases; bases outside gene matches: 15. The survey-level immunoSEQ assay was used. Sequencing was performed with immunoSEQ multiplex PCR; in TCRdb, only in-frame clones are kept and a portion is missing. The sample includes around 36,000 clones, about 81% of them seen just once. Rectal tissue came from one to two pinch biopsies taken at colonoscopy. The material sequenced was gut tissue. The chain uses TRBV9 and TRBJ2-3; TRBD1 matches 7 bases. The TCR sequence derives from a boy younger than 18 with mild ulcerative colitis. In DNA form, the CDR3 reads TGTGCCAGCAGCGCCGAAACAGGGGTCCATCCTTGGTATTTT. Encoded protein: CASSAETGVHPWYF.